The rows below give T cell receptor beta chains drawn from one sample of a study of blood T cell repertoires in COVID-19. The protocol was immunoSEQ multiplex PCR, while the TCRdb copy is restricted to in-frame clones and leaves out a portion. Here the sample spans roughly 320,000 clones, 75% to 90% being singletons. The source material was peripheral blood. These receptors all stem from a woman between 45 and 60 years old with COVID-19, enrolled during active disease. CDR3s include the opening cysteine and the closing phenylalanine or tryptophan. A D gene is named only where the DNA matches it firmly. Clone size is stated in some rows and not others, as once, few, many or a class when expanded.

d_gene	len	v_gene	j_gene	abundance	CDR3nt	CDR3aa
-	14	TRBV30	TRBJ1-2	-	TGTGCCTGGACTTCAGGTGGGACAAACAATGGCTACACCTTC	CAWTSGGTNNGYTF
-	16	TRBV19	TRBJ2-1	-	TGTGCCAGTAGTGCCCAAAGAGGGAGGGGGGGAGATGAGCAGTTCTTC	CASSAQRGRGGDEQFF
TRBD2	16	TRBV10-3	TRBJ2-5	-	TGTGCCATCAGTGAGTCTGGTAGCGGGAAACAAGAGACCCAGTACTTC	CAISESGSGKQETQYF
-	14	TRBV27	TRBJ2-7	few	TGTGCCAGCAGTCGTGTAGGGGAAATAGGTGAGCAGTACTTC	CASSRVGEIGEQYF
-	17	TRBV11-2	TRBJ1-1	-	TGTGCCAGCAGCTTAAGATTTGTTCAGCGTCCGAACACTGAAGCTTTCTTT	CASSLRFVQRPNTEAFF
TRBD2	16	TRBV30	TRBJ2-3	-	TGTGCCTGGAGTACCCCCGGGACTAGCGGGAGGGATACGCAGTATTTT	CAWSTPGTSGRDTQYF
-	15	TRBV7-2	TRBJ1-4	-	TGTGCCAGCAGCTCTCAGTTCTTAACTAATGAAAAACTGTTTTTT	CASSSQFLTNEKLFF
TRBD2	18	TRBV7-8	TRBJ2-5	-	TGTGCCAGCAGCTTCTACACCGGGACTAGCGGGAGGGGAGAGACCCAGTACTTC	CASSFYTGTSGRGETQYF
-	15	TRBV28	TRBJ1-1	-	TGTGCCAGCAGCAGCCCAATGACAGGGAACACTGAAGCTTTCTTT	CASSSPMTGNTEAFF
TRBD1	18	TRBV28	TRBJ2-1	-	TGTGCCAGCATAGGACAGGGGTTCGGTGGGGGCCTATACAATGAGCAGTTCTTC	CASIGQGFGGGLYNEQFF
TRBD1	15	TRBV19	TRBJ1-5	-	TGTGCCAGTATCTCACCGGGACAGCTCGACAGGGCCCAGCATTTT	CASISPGQLDRAQHF
TRBD2	15	TRBV5-1	TRBJ2-3	-	TGCGCCAGCAGCCCGCTAGCGGGAGATGCAGATACGCAGTATTTT	CASSPLAGDADTQYF
-	15	TRBV2	TRBJ1-1	-	TGTGCCAGCAGCGCCCTACAGGAGATAAACACTGAAGCTTTCTTT	CASSALQEINTEAFF
TRBD2	18	TRBV11-2	TRBJ2-3	once	TGTGCCAGCAGCTTAGGGGCGGGACTAGCGGAATTCACAGATACGCAGTATTTT	CASSLGAGLAEFTDTQYF
TRBD2	16	TRBV9	TRBJ2-1	-	TGTGCCAGCAGCGTAGAAGATAGCGGGAGCTGGAGTGAGCAGTTCTTC	CASSVEDSGSWSEQFF
-	12	TRBV6-5	TRBJ2-1	once	TGTGCCAGCAGTAACCGGGAAAGTGAGCAGTTCTTC	CASSNRESEQFF
-	15	TRBV11-2	TRBJ1-3	-	TGTGCCAGCAGCGAGGCCGGGCGGGTCGTGGATACCATATATTTT	CASSEAGRVVDTIYF
-	11	TRBV27	TRBJ2-7	-	TGTGCCAGCGGTTCTGGCAACGAGCAGTACTTC	CASGSGNEQYF
TRBD1	15	TRBV19	TRBJ1-5	-	TGTGCCAGTAGTACGCTACAGGGGTCGGATCAGCCCCAGCATTTT	CASSTLQGSDQPQHF
TRBD2	16	TRBV7-9	TRBJ2-7	-	TGTGCCAGCAGCTTTTCTGTAAGCGGGGCTACCTACGAGCAGTACTTC	CASSFSVSGATYEQYF
-	13	TRBV15	TRBJ2-1	-	TGTGCCACCAGCGCCCAGACCGGGAATGAGCAGTTCTTC	CATSAQTGNEQFF